Listed below are T cell receptor beta chains from one sample, sequenced in a study of T-cell reconstitution after alpha-beta-depleted transplantation in children. TCRdb reprocessed the PCR reads with MiXCR, giving one entry per CDR3 protein. This table has some 500,000 distinct CDR3 sequences, around 20% appearing once. Sequences were derived from PBMCs from the stem cell graft donor, sampled from the stem cell graft. These receptors were taken from a human donor who donated a stem cell graft to a child with acute lymphoblastic leukemia. CDR3s include the opening cysteine and the closing phenylalanine or tryptophan. The D gene is left open where the match is weak.

D gene: TRBD2
V gene: TRBV3-1
CDR3 protein: CASSPGTSASKSNTGELFF

D gene: -
V gene: TRBV7-9
CDR3 protein: CASSLGGRSGETQYF

D gene: -
V gene: TRBV20-1
CDR3 protein: CSAMGISAYEQYF

D gene: TRBD2
V gene: TRBV27
CDR3 protein: CASSSELAGGLGTDIQYF

D gene: TRBD1
V gene: TRBV19
CDR3 protein: CASSILQGAQPQHF

D gene: TRBD2
V gene: TRBV3-1
CDR3 protein: CASSQERLAAIKNIQYF

D gene: -
V gene: TRBV15
CDR3 protein: CATSRVGATDTQYF

D gene: TRBD2
V gene: TRBV5-1
CDR3 protein: CASSHSGGAYNEQFF

D gene: TRBD1
V gene: TRBV12-3/TRBV12-4
CDR3 protein: CASSSWDRSVGGYGYTF

D gene: -
V gene: TRBV4-1
CDR3 protein: CASSQDRIRGVTQHF

D gene: TRBD2
V gene: TRBV4-2
CDR3 protein: CASSQARGLAGVTDTQYF

D gene: -
V gene: TRBV5-1
CDR3 protein: CASSGVSPSSGNTIYF

D gene: TRBD2
V gene: TRBV20-1
CDR3 protein: CSARGGGEWDTQYF

D gene: -
V gene: TRBV12-3/TRBV12-4
CDR3 protein: CASSFGNNEQFF

D gene: TRBD1
V gene: TRBV7-9
CDR3 protein: CASSLGQGDSPLHF

D gene: TRBD2
V gene: TRBV11-2
CDR3 protein: CASSLELAGGSYNEQFF

D gene: -
V gene: TRBV18
CDR3 protein: CASSPNRPGTGIADEQYF

D gene: -
V gene: TRBV23-1
CDR3 protein: CASSQSEPRDQPQHF

D gene: TRBD1
V gene: TRBV7-9
CDR3 protein: CASSPDRAGDTQYF

D gene: -
V gene: TRBV27
CDR3 protein: CASSLSAGAYEQYF

D gene: -
V gene: TRBV9
CDR3 protein: CASSVGRADYGYTF

D gene: -
V gene: TRBV6-5
CDR3 protein: CASSYNHYNEQFF

D gene: -
V gene: TRBV10-3
CDR3 protein: CAISESKALLSYEQYF

D gene: -
V gene: TRBV6-1
CDR3 protein: CASSRRGGSEKLFF

D gene: -
V gene: TRBV6-4
CDR3 protein: CASSDQRTDTQYF

D gene: -
V gene: TRBV19
CDR3 protein: CASGGGLGHGNTEAFF

D gene: TRBD1
V gene: TRBV20-1
CDR3 protein: CSARLGTGLNQPQHF

D gene: TRBD1
V gene: TRBV6-1
CDR3 protein: CASSETGTGTYEQYF

D gene: TRBD1
V gene: TRBV29-1
CDR3 protein: CSVAGQGKGAFF

D gene: TRBD1
V gene: TRBV6-1
CDR3 protein: CASSEILGQGHYGYTF

D gene: TRBD2
V gene: TRBV3-1
CDR3 protein: CASSHFRGSGNNEQFF

D gene: -
V gene: TRBV9
CDR3 protein: CASNDLQGITDTQYF

D gene: -
V gene: TRBV19
CDR3 protein: CASSILDSLLEGYTF

D gene: TRBD1
V gene: TRBV6-1
CDR3 protein: CASRAGGFDEQYF

D gene: -
V gene: TRBV21-1
CDR3 protein: CASSRYRVREAFF

D gene: -
V gene: TRBV10-3
CDR3 protein: CATHSTAVPPYEQYF

D gene: -
V gene: TRBV15
CDR3 protein: CATSRVRQARTDTQYF

D gene: TRBD2
V gene: TRBV20-1
CDR3 protein: CSAHKYAAGGKYEQYF

D gene: TRBD2
V gene: TRBV4-1
CDR3 protein: CASSHGTSGALEQYF

D gene: TRBD2
V gene: TRBV3-1
CDR3 protein: CASSRGTSKEYF

D gene: TRBD2
V gene: TRBV5-5
CDR3 protein: CASTPEVAGRLNEQFF

D gene: TRBD1
V gene: TRBV5-1
CDR3 protein: CASSYGTGEGYTF

D gene: TRBD1
V gene: TRBV20-1
CDR3 protein: CSANSGTGFGSNQPQHF

D gene: -
V gene: TRBV10-1
CDR3 protein: CASSDGSPTGELFF

D gene: TRBD1
V gene: TRBV29-1
CDR3 protein: CSATAGQNYGYTF